This entry lists 22 T cell receptor beta chains sequenced from one sample in a study of blood T cell repertoires in COVID-19. Profiling relied on immunoSEQ multiplex PCR, and the TCRdb table lists in-frame clones only, not all of them. The sample has 150,000 to 200,000 clones; about 80% are singletons. What was sequenced was peripheral blood. The receptor source for this set is a woman at least 80 years old with acute or convalescent COVID-19.

This clone was found a few times. The rearrangement uses TRBV6-5 and TRBJ2-2, with 7 bases lining up with TRBD2. The CDR3 totals 14 residues. Germline-derived CDR1 and CDR2 are MNHEY and SVGAGI. The trim removed 5 bases at V and 3 bases at J, leaving 3 bases unmatched. CDR3 DNA sequence: TGTGCCAGCAGTACCGGGAGGTACACCGGGGAGCTGTTTTTT. It codes for CASSTGRYTGELFF.

The table lists this clone with a count of one. This chain links TRBV5-8 with TRBJ1-4; 7 bases agree with TRBD1. The CDR3 contains 16 residues. In germline, CDR1 is SGHTS, CDR2 YDEGEE. Trimming removed 0 bases from V and 5 bases from J; junction bases left unmatched: 7. The CDR3 nucleotides read TGTGCCAGCAGCTTGGGGGACAGCCGCTCAAATGAAAAACTGTTTTTT. It is translated as CASSLGDSRSNEKLFF.

V usage is TRBV29-1 and J usage is TRBJ1-1; D gene uncertain. The CDR3 is 15 amino acids. The germline V gene encodes CDR1 SQVTM and CDR2 ANQGSEA. The germline V and J ends were trimmed by 0 bases and 3 bases, with 14 bases remaining between them. CDR3 in amino acids: CSVEDRTVWDTEAFF. The CDR3 region has the DNA TGCAGCGTTGAAGATCGAACAGTGTGGGACACTGAAGCTTTCTTT.

As DNA, the CDR3 is TGTGCCAGCAGTTACCCGGCTGGGAGCGGCTACACCTTC. Protein: CASSYPAGSGYTF. The chain employs TRBV6-2 or TRBV6-3 and TRBJ1-2; unclear D gene. V was trimmed by 2 bases and J by 8 bases, leaving 12 bases between them. In germline, CDR1 is MNHEY, CDR2 SVGEGT. There are 13 residues in the CDR3.

The chain uses TRBV5-4 and TRBJ1-4; TRBD1 matches at 7 bases. The germline gives CDR1 SGHNT, CDR2 YYREEE (reference sequence). This CDR3 is built from 14 residues. Losses at the gene ends were 2 bases for V and 8 bases for J; bases not matched to a gene: 6. CDR3 nucleotides: TGTGCCAGCAGCTTAGGGGGCGCCGGCGAAAAACTGTTTTTT. Amino acids: CASSLGGAGEKLFF.

This rearrangement joins TRBV9 to TRBJ1-5, with 7 bases identical to TRBD1. Losses at the gene ends were 4 bases for V and 7 bases for J; bases not matched to a gene: 5. From germline, CDR1 is SGDLS and CDR2 YYNGEE. This CDR3 is built from 13 residues. The CDR3 reads CASSPGGVQPQHF. DNA for the CDR3: TGTGCCAGCAGCCCAGGGGGAGTGCAGCCCCAGCATTTT.

This clone came up a few times. This chain connects TRBV18 to TRBJ1-6; a possible D gene is TRBD1 (5 bases). V lost 4 bases and J lost 8, with 12 bases in between. Germline CDR1 and CDR2: KGHSH and LQKENI. The CDR3 contains 14 residues. The CDR3 DNA follows: TGTGCCAGCTCACTCAGGGATGGGGATTCACCCCTCCACTTT. Translating it yields CASSLRDGDSPLHF.

Details on this clone: The same CDR3 is also encoded by other DNA sequences in this sample. The V call is TRBV3-1 (or the pseudogene TRBV3-2), the J call TRBJ1-5; no clear D. Per germline, CDR1 LGHDT and CDR2 YNNKEL (reference sequence). The CDR3 sequence is 13 residues long. Between the trimmed V and J ends, which lost 0 bases and 6 bases, there was a span of 6 bases. The CDR3 coding sequence is TGTGCCAGCAGCCAAGACAGGTTTCAGCCCCAGCATTTT. As protein: CASSQDRFQPQHF.

The V and J genes are TRBV23-1 and TRBJ2-2; 7 nucleotides align to TRBD1. TRBV23-1 is designated an ORF whose function remains uncertain. After removal of 4 bases from V and 1 base from J, the junction contained 3 bases not matched to a gene. This CDR3 is 15 amino acids long. In DNA, the CDR3 is TGCGCCAGCAGTCCACGGACAGGGAACACCGGGGAGCTGTTTTTT. Its protein product is CASSPRTGNTGELFF.

The rearrangement uses TRBV10-2 and TRBJ2-4; 13 nucleotides line up with TRBD2. This CDR3 has 18 residues. Germline V gives CDR1 WSHSY, CDR2 SAAADI. V lost 0 bases, J lost 3 bases, and 5 bases stayed unmatched. CDR3 sequence: CASSESWGTSGNKNIQYF. For the CDR3, the DNA is TGCGCCAGCAGTGAGTCTTGGGGGACTAGCGGGAACAAAAACATTCAGTACTTC.

This chain joins TRBV6-6 and TRBJ2-1; D call uncertain. Germline loops: CDR1 MNHNY, CDR2 SVGAGI (reference sequence). CDR3 size: 13 residues. Trimming took 5 bases from V and 8 from J, leaving 13 bases between them. CDR3 loop: CASSPDSHHEQFF. For the CDR3, the DNA is TGTGCCAGCAGTCCTGACTCCCACCATGAGCAGTTCTTC.

This clone was seen repeatedly, ten times or more. The chain recombines TRBV5-5 with TRBJ2-7; weak D call: TRBD1 (7 bases). The V end lost 3 bases, the J end lost 4 bases, and 14 bases lay between the germline ends. The germline V gene has CDR1 SGHKS and CDR2 YYEKEE (reference sequence). This CDR3 has 14 residues. In DNA, the CDR3 is TGTGCCAGCAGCTCAGGGGGGATTGGATACGAGCAGTACTTC. This translates into CASSSGGIGYEQYF.

This clone was seen just once. The V and J genes are TRBV19 and TRBJ2-1, with 8 bases fitting TRBD1. The length of the CDR3 is 18 residues. Germline loops: CDR1 LNHDA, CDR2 SQIVND (reference sequence). Losses at the gene ends were 3 bases for V and 3 bases for J; bases not matched to a gene: 13. The chain's CDR3 is CASSMDHPGTGLYNEQFF. As DNA, the CDR3 is TGTGCCAGTAGTATGGACCATCCTGGGACAGGACTCTACAATGAGCAGTTCTTC.

The chain has TRBV7-2 and TRBJ1-2; 9 bases fit TRBD1. Germline trimming cut 1 base from V and 4 bases from J; bases unmatched to any gene: 4. CDR1 is SGHTA, CDR2 FQGNSA, per germline. The CDR3 runs 15 residues. DNA for the CDR3: TGTGCCAGCAGCTTAGTAGGACAGGGGCCCTATGGCTACACCTTC. Translated, it gives CASSLVGQGPYGYTF.

This chain joins TRBV6-5 and TRBJ1-1; D unclear. The germline gives CDR1 MNHEY, CDR2 SVGAGI. V was cut by 2 bases and J by 5 bases, with 9 bases left in between. The CDR3 sequence is 13 residues long. The CDR3: CASSYGEETEAFF. CDR3 DNA sequence: TGTGCCAGCAGTTACGGGGAGGAAACTGAAGCTTTCTTT.

The CDR3 is CASSYSRSGRLYTGELFF. As DNA, the CDR3 is TGTGCCAGCAGTTACTCACGGAGCGGGAGATTATACACCGGGGAGCTGTTTTTT. The chain joins TRBV6-2 or TRBV6-3 to TRBJ2-2, with 8 nucleotides matching TRBD2. V was pared by 0 bases and J by 3 bases, with 9 bases of the junction left unmatched. Germline assignment: CDR1 MNHEY and CDR2 SVGEGT. CDR3 length: 18 amino acids.

The chain is built from TRBV2 and TRBJ2-1; possibly TRBD2 for D (6 bases). V lost 6 bases, J lost 8 bases, and 11 bases lay in between. CDR1 is SNHLY, CDR2 FYNNEI, per germline. The CDR3 has 12 residues. The CDR3 protein is CASRRTIDEQFF. DNA of the CDR3: TGTGCCAGCAGGAGGACTATAGATGAGCAGTTCTTC.

This clone was observed once. The chain joins TRBV7-9 to TRBJ1-6; TRBD1 aligns across 8 bases. CDR1 is SEHNR and CDR2 is FQNEAQ in the germline V gene (reference sequence). V was pared by 6 bases and J by 7 bases, with 11 bases of the junction left unmatched. The CDR3 covers 16 residues. The CDR3 DNA follows: TGTGCCAGCAGTTCACAGGGGGGAGTTTGGAATTCACCCCTCCACTTT. Translating it yields CASSSQGGVWNSPLHF.

This clone has a handful of counts. The chain joins TRBV7-2 to TRBJ2-1, with 9 bases aligning to TRBD1. Looked up from germline, CDR1 is SGHTA and CDR2 is FQGNSA. V dropped 1 base and J dropped 8; count of bases not matched to a gene: 6. This CDR3 has 15 residues. The CDR3, as DNA: TGTGCCAGCAGCTTAGGGGGACAGGGCGTGGATGAGCAGTTCTTC. Its protein product is CASSLGGQGVDEQFF.

This rearrangement joins TRBV29-1 to TRBJ2-4; perhaps TRBD2 as D (6 bases). The CDR3 length is 13 residues. Looked up from germline, CDR1 is SQVTM and CDR2 is ANQGSEA. The V end was cut by 5 bases, the J end by 8 bases, with 16 bases between. The CDR3 here is CSVSPPGGDIQYF. The CDR3 DNA is TGCAGCGTTAGCCCACCCGGCGGGGACATTCAGTACTTC.

This sequence joins TRBV30 and TRBJ1-3; tentatively, D is TRBD1 (6 bases). CDR3 length equals 15 residues. Per the germline V gene, CDR1 is GTSNPN and CDR2 is SVGIG (reference sequence). Trimming removed 0 bases at V and 2 bases at J, with 11 bases between. The CDR3 spells CAWSVNRDTGNTIYF. CDR3 nucleotides: TGTGCCTGGAGTGTAAACAGGGACACTGGAAACACCATATATTTT.

This chain links TRBV19 with TRBJ1-6; 7 bases match TRBD1. This CDR3 comprises 15 residues. Per germline, CDR1 LNHDA and CDR2 SQIVND (reference sequence). The trim removed 5 bases at V and 2 bases at J, leaving 3 bases unmatched. DNA for the CDR3: TGTGCCAGTAGTGCAACAGGGGCCTATAATTCACCCCTCCACTTT. It encodes CASSATGAYNSPLHF. Based on the CDR3 plus reference TRBV19 and TRBJ1-6, the full variable domain is DGGITQSPKYLFRKEGQNVTLSCEQNLNHDAMYWYRQDPGQGLRLIYYSQIVNDFQKGDIAEGYSVSREKKESFPLTVTSAQKNPTAFYLCASSATGAYNSPLHFGNGTRLTVT.